This TCR beta chain was identified during a study of blood T cell repertoires in COVID-19. Authors' analysis steps: Reference gene primer amplification in the assay estimated nucleated cell counts. Libraries were prepared by immunoSEQ multiplex PCR; TCRdb keeps only in-frame clonotypes and omits some of them. That table gives V, J and clone size, and the DNA gave D and trimming. Here the sample spans more than 150,000 clones, 80% to 85% being singletons. Input material: PBMCs or T cells enriched from blood (not recorded which). The clonotype was recovered from a woman in her forties or fifties who had recovered from COVID-19.

The chain's CDR3 is CASSEATSGQETQYF. Written as DNA, the CDR3 is TGTGCCAGCAGCGAAGCAACTAGCGGCCAAGAGACCCAGTACTTC. The chain links TRBV5-4 to TRBJ2-5, with 8 bases identical to TRBD2. V was pared by 4 bases and J by 1 base, with 6 bases of the junction left unmatched. CDR3 length: 15 residues. Germline V CDR1 and CDR2: SGHNT, YYREEE (reference sequence).